The source of this T cell receptor beta chain is a study of OX40 agonist ivuxolimab in advanced cancers. About the research overall: Treatment of patients was with ivuxolimab, an agonistic anti-OX40 (CD134) antibody. Each dose-escalation patient presented with hepatocellular carcinoma, melanoma, renal cell or head and neck cancer. Study results and caveats: Undetermined was the antigen specificity of the expanded peripheral T cells.

Between the trimmed V and J ends, which lost 7 bases and 0 bases, there was a span of 19 bases. The CDR3 loop spans 18 amino acids. CDR1 LNHDA and CDR2 SQIVND come from the germline V gene (reference sequence). Produced via immunoSEQ multiplex PCR; TCRdb's table is partial and in-frame only. Among 85,000 to 100,000 clones listed, around 87% were seen once. For this clone: The antigen is not known.

The V call is TRBV19, the J call TRBJ2-6; D assignment may be TRBD1 or TRBD2 (6 bases each). The source material was CD4+ or CD8+ T cells sorted from blood, sampled in a trial of the OX40 agonist ivuxolimab. This receptor was obtained from an adult with an advanced solid tumor such as melanoma, head and neck, liver or kidney cancer. As DNA, the CDR3 is TGTGCCAGTACCATTGGGGGGCTGGGCAGCTCTGGGGCCAACGTCCTGACTTTC. It codes for CASTIGGLGSSGANVLTF. Drawing the rest from reference TRBV19 and TRBJ2-6, the complete variable domain is DGGITQSPKYLFRKEGQNVTLSCEQNLNHDAMYWYRQDPGQGLRLIYYSQIVNDFQKGDIAEGYSVSREKKESFPLTVTSAQKNPTAFYLCASTIGGLGSSGANVLTFGAGSRLTVL.